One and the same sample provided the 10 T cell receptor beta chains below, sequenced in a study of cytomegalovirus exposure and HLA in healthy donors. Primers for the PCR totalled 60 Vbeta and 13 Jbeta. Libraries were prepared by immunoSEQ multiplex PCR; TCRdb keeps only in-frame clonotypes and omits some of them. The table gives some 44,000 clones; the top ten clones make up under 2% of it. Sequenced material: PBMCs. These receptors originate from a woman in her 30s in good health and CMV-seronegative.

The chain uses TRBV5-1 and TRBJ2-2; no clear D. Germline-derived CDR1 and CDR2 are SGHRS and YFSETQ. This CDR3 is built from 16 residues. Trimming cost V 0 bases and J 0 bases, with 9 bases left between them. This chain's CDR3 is CASSLGGLPNTGELFF. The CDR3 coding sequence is TGCGCCAGCAGCTTGGGAGGCCTACCGAACACCGGGGAGCTGTTTTTT.

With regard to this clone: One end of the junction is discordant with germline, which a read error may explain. The CDR3: CASRQTGLPKRF. The CDR3 coding sequence is TGCGCCAGCAGGCAGACAGGGCTTCCCAAGAGGTTT. This chain joins TRBV5-1 and TRBJ1-1, with 7 nucleotides matching TRBD1. The CDR3 loop spans 12 amino acids. Germline CDR1 reads SGHRS; CDR2 reads YFSETQ.

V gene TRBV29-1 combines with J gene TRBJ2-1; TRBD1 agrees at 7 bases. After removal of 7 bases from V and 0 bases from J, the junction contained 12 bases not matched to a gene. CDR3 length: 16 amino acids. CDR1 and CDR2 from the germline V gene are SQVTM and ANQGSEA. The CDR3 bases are TGCAGCGCCGCCTCAGGACAGGACCGCTCCTACAATGAGCAGTTCTTC. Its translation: CSAASGQDRSYNEQFF.

CDR3 protein: CASSDSLLSSYEQYF. The DNA for the CDR3 is TGCGCCAGCAGTGATTCGCTCCTGAGCTCCTACGAGCAGTACTTC. This chain uses TRBV10-2 with TRBJ2-7; unclear D gene. The length of the CDR3 is 15 residues. Germline-derived CDR1 and CDR2 are WSHSY and SAAADI. Trimming left V 3 bases short and J 0 bases short, with 12 bases between.

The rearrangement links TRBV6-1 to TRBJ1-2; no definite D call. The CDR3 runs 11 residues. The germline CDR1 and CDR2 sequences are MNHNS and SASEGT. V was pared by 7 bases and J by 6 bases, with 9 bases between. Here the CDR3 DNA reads TGTGCCAGCATTATCCGGGATGGCTACACCTTC. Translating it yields CASIIRDGYTF.

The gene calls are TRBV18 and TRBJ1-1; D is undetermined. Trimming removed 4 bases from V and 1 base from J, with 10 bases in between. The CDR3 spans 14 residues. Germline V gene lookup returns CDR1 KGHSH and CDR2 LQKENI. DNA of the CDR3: TGTGCCAGCTCACGAGCGGGTAAGAACACTGAAGCTTTCTTT. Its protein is CASSRAGKNTEAFF.

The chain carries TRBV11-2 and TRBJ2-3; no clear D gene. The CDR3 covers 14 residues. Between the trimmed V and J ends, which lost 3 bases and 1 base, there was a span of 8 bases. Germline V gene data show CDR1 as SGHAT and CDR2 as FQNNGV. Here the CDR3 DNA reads TGTGCCAGCAGCTTCGTCTCCGGCACAGATACGCAGTATTTT. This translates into CASSFVSGTDTQYF. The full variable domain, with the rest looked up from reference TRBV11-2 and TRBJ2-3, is EAGVAQSPRYKIIEKRQSVAFWCNPISGHATLYWYQQILGQGPKLLIQFQNNGVVDDSQLPKDRFSAERLKGVDSTLKIQPAKLEDSAVYLCASSFVSGTDTQYFGPGTRLTVL.

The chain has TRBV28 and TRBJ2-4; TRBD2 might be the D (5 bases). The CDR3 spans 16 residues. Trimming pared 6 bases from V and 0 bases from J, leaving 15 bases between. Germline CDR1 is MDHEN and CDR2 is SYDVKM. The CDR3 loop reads CASRQDSWQAKNIQYF. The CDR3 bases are TGTGCCAGCAGGCAGGACTCATGGCAAGCCAAAAACATTCAGTACTTC.

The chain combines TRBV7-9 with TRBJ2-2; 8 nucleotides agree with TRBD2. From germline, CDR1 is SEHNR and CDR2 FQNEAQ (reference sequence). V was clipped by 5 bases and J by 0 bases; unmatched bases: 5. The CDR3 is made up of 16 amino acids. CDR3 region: CASSLGLAANTGELFF. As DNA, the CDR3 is TGTGCCAGCAGCCTAGGACTAGCAGCGAACACCGGGGAGCTGTTTTTT.

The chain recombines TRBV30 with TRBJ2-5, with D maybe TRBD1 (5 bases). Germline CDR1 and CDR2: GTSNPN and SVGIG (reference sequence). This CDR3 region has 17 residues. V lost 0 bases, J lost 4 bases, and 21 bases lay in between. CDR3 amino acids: CAWSVGMQGDRRETQYF. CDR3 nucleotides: TGTGCCTGGAGTGTTGGGATGCAGGGTGATCGGCGAGAGACCCAGTACTTC.